This T cell receptor beta chain was documented in a study of graft-versus-host responses after intestinal transplantation. Worth noting for this clone: Its antigen is currently unknown.

The germline V and J ends were trimmed by 6 bases and 3 bases, with 18 bases remaining between them. The CDR3 has 15 amino acids. The V gene's germline CDR1 is MNHNY and CDR2 SVGAGI (reference sequence). The method was immunoSEQ multiplex PCR; TCRdb's version includes in-frame clones alone and lacks a portion of them. The table has fewer than 110,000 clones, roughly 87% seen once. The rearrangement links TRBV6-6 to TRBJ2-7; the D gene could be TRBD1 or TRBD2 (5 bases each). Sequenced here: unstimulated CD4+ T cells sorted from spleen or lymph node cells, sampled before transplant. The clonotype was recovered from a human donor who was the organ donor for an intestinal transplant. CDR3 sequence: CASSRSTGALYEQYF. CDR3 in DNA: TGTGCCAGCAGCCGTTCTACCGGGGCCCTCTACGAGCAGTACTTC.